These 27 T cell receptor beta chains originate from one sample sequenced in a study of monozygotic twins with inflammatory bowel disease. TCRdb reprocessed the 5' RACE reads and stores each CDR3 protein as one record, lacking DNA. The clone table shows some 130,000 distinct CDR3 sequences, with the ten largest holding 1.2%. What was sequenced was blood. Receptor source: a human donor with ulcerative colitis or Crohn's disease, or a healthy co-twin of an affected twin (not recorded which).

This sequence joins TRBV20-1 and TRBJ2-1; the TRBD1 assignment by TCRdb is unverifiable without DNA. The CDR3 is made up of 12 amino acids. Per germline, CDR1 DFQATT and CDR2 SNEGSKA (reference sequence). This CDR3 reads CSATRGGNEQFF.

This sequence joins TRBV6-6 and TRBJ1-1; TCRdb names TRBD1, which stays unverified in the absence of DNA. Germline V gives CDR1 MNHNY, CDR2 SVGAGI (reference sequence). This CDR3 is built from 13 residues. CDR3 in amino acids: CASSYRGHTEAFF.

The rearrangement joins TRBV4-2 to TRBJ1-2; TCRdb calls TRBD1, which cannot be checked without DNA. The CDR3 totals 21 residues. CDR1 is LGHNA and CDR2 is YNFKEQ in the germline V gene. The CDR3 region is CASSRSPIRAGQGPEGYGYTF.

The chain uses TRBV29-1 and TRBJ2-3; absent DNA, TCRdb's TRBD2 call cannot be checked. Germline V CDR1 and CDR2: SQVTM, ANQGSEA. CDR3 length: 13 amino acids. The CDR3 region is CSAPRGPSDTQYF.

This rearrangement joins TRBV3-1 to TRBJ2-7. Germline lookup yields CDR1 LGHDT and CDR2 YNNKEL (reference sequence). The CDR3 consists of 14 residues. The CDR3 is CASSQDIATYEQYF.

The chain employs TRBV23-1 and TRBJ2-7; TCRdb's D call of TRBD2 is untestable without DNA. TRBV23-1 is an open reading frame, and its role is uncertain. The length of the CDR3 is 16 residues. CDR3 residues: CASSQSWNRGGHEQYF.

V and J are TRBV28 and TRBJ2-1. The CDR3 consists of 12 residues. Looked up from germline, CDR1 is MDHEN and CDR2 is SYDVKM. The CDR3 protein is CASSFGVNEQFF.

This chain uses TRBV20-1 with TRBJ2-4; TCRdb picks TRBD1, but there is no DNA to check that call. Germline CDR1 reads DFQATT; CDR2 reads SNEGSKA (reference sequence). The CDR3 is made up of 13 amino acids. This CDR3 is CSASKLRGNIPYF.

The chain links TRBV24-1 to TRBJ2-1; TCRdb gives TRBD2 as the D gene, but with no DNA this cannot be confirmed. The CDR3 covers 20 residues. Germline CDR1 KGHDR, CDR2 SFDVKD. CDR3 region: CATSDLTSGRALGSYNEQFF.

V gene TRBV12-3 or TRBV12-4 combines with J gene TRBJ1-3; TCRdb indicates TRBD1, and absent DNA this call remains unverified. CDR3 length equals 14 residues. The CDR3 is CASSPGTVPNTIYF.

V usage is TRBV28 and J usage is TRBJ1-5; TCRdb indicates TRBD1, and absent DNA this call remains unverified. CDR3 size: 14 residues. Germline CDR1 is MDHEN and CDR2 is SYDVKM. The CDR3 region is CASCERWGGQPQHF.

This chain links TRBV11-2 with TRBJ2-1; lacking DNA, the TRBD1 call made by TCRdb goes unchecked. Germline values: CDR1 SGHAT, CDR2 FQNNGV. The CDR3 has 14 residues. The CDR3 loop reads CASSLGDSYNEQFF.

The CDR3 protein is CASRPEPFSYNEQFF. The genes are TRBV5-1 and TRBJ2-1. Germline loops: CDR1 SGHRS, CDR2 YFSETQ. The CDR3 is 15 amino acids. Based on the CDR3 plus reference TRBV5-1 and TRBJ2-1, the full variable domain is KAGVTQTPRYLIKTRGQQVTLSCSPISGHRSVSWYQQTPGQGLQFLFEYFSETQRNKGNFPGRFSGRQFSNSRSEMNVSTLELGDSALYLCASRPEPFSYNEQFFGPGTRLTVL.

The J gene is TRBJ2-7, the V gene TRBV7-2; absent DNA, TCRdb's TRBD2 call cannot be checked. The germline gives CDR1 SGHTA, CDR2 FQGNSA. This CDR3 spans 15 amino acids. The CDR3 sequence: CASSFIAGGRDEQYF.

The gene calls are TRBV20-1 and TRBJ1-3; without DNA, the TCRdb call of TRBD1 cannot be checked. This CDR3 region has 16 residues. Germline assignment: CDR1 DFQATT and CDR2 SNEGSKA (reference sequence). CDR3: CSARATGGAFGNTIYF.

The V and J genes are TRBV15 and TRBJ1-1. In germline, CDR1 is LNHNV, CDR2 YYDKDF (reference sequence). The CDR3 has 16 residues. The CDR3 loop is CATSRDRWSLNTEAFF. The variable domain in full, completed from reference TRBV15 and TRBJ1-1, reads DAMVIQNPRYQVTQFGKPVTLSCSQTLNHNVMYWYQQKSSQAPKLLFHYYDKDFNNEADTPDNFQSRRPNTSFCFLDIRSPGLGDTAMYLCATSRDRWSLNTEAFFGQGTRLTVV.

The chain is built from TRBV12-3 or TRBV12-4 and TRBJ2-7; TCRdb's assignment of TRBD2 cannot be checked, as there is no DNA. The CDR3 has 16 amino acids. The CDR3 loop is CASSPPSGRASREQYF.

The CDR3 sequence: CASSLEGHEQYF. The J gene is TRBJ2-7, the V gene TRBV5-1; TCRdb's D call, TRBD2, is unchecked because there is no DNA. The CDR3 runs to 12 residues. Germline CDR1 SGHRS, CDR2 YFSETQ.

The chain carries TRBV7-6 and TRBJ2-3; TCRdb proposes TRBD1, but this gene call is untestable without DNA. Germline loops: CDR1 SGHVS, CDR2 FNYEAQ. The CDR3 is 15 residues long. CDR3 residues: CASSRGEGGTDTQYF.

The chain uses TRBV20-1 and TRBJ2-7; TCRdb outputs TRBD2, but without DNA this stays unchecked. The germline gives CDR1 DFQATT, CDR2 SNEGSKA (reference sequence). CDR3 length: 14 residues. CDR3 sequence reads: CSAGTSGNRNEQYF.

The V call is TRBV18, the J call TRBJ1-2. The V gene's germline CDR1 is KGHSH and CDR2 LQKENI. The CDR3 sequence is 15 residues long. CDR3 sequence: CASSPPVEDLYGYTF.

The V call is TRBV12-3 or TRBV12-4, the J call TRBJ1-3. CDR3 length equals 17 residues. CDR3 region: CASSLLCRPCSGNTIYF.

The chain employs TRBV2 and TRBJ2-7; with no DNA, the TCRdb D assignment of TRBD2 cannot be verified. The CDR3 covers 16 residues. Germline V CDR1 and CDR2: SNHLY, FYNNEI. CDR3 protein: CASEGASGIVSYEQYF. The variable domain in full, with the rest retrieved from reference TRBV2 and TRBJ2-7, is EPEVTQTPSHQVTQMGQEVILRCVPISNHLYFYWYRQILGQKVEFLVSFYNNEISEKSEIFDDQFSVERPDGSNFTLKIRSTKLEDSAMYFCASEGASGIVSYEQYFGPGTRLTVT.

The J gene is TRBJ2-1, the V gene TRBV4-2; TCRdb's D call, TRBD2, is unchecked because there is no DNA. Germline V lookup: CDR1 LGHNA, CDR2 YNFKEQ. This CDR3 spans 15 amino acids. The CDR3 reads CASSQEAGWWDEQFF.

The chain carries TRBV3-1 and TRBJ1-1. This CDR3 is 13 amino acids long. Germline V gene lookup returns CDR1 LGHDT and CDR2 YNNKEL (reference sequence). The CDR3 is CASSQVPGTEAFF.

The chain uses TRBV5-1 and TRBJ1-1; the TCRdb call, TRBD1, lacks DNA for checking. The germline V gene has CDR1 SGHRS and CDR2 YFSETQ. The CDR3 extends over 13 amino acids. CDR3 loop: CASALTGNTEAFF.

The V and J genes are TRBV5-1 and TRBJ2-1; checking the TCRdb D call of TRBD1 is not possible without DNA. The CDR3 totals 18 residues. The V gene's germline CDR1 is SGHRS and CDR2 YFSETQ. The CDR3 region is CATTPGTGGVSSYNEQFF. The variable domain in full, with the rest retrieved from reference TRBV5-1 and TRBJ2-1, is KAGVTQTPRYLIKTRGQQVTLSCSPISGHRSVSWYQQTPGQGLQFLFEYFSETQRNKGNFPGRFSGRQFSNSRSEMNVSTLELGDSALYLCATTPGTGGVSSYNEQFFGPGTRLTVL.